This section outlines one T cell receptor beta chain sequence together with its context. The sample comes from a study of blood T cell repertoires in COVID-19. Study-wide background: Nucleic acid was either cDNA or gDNA, and it came from T cells, B-cell-depleted T cells, or PBMCs.

Trimming took 0 bases from V and 0 from J, leaving 16 bases between them. Germline CDR1 is MNHEY and CDR2 is SMNVEV (reference sequence). This CDR3 is built from 18 residues. Libraries were prepared by immunoSEQ multiplex PCR; TCRdb keeps only in-frame clonotypes and omits some of them. Among 45,000 to 70,000 clones listed, approximately 87% were seen once. The chain uses TRBV27 and TRBJ2-3; D possibly corresponds to TRBD1 (6 bases). The TCR comes from a woman aged 60-75 years with COVID-19, enrolled during active disease. The sample taken for sequencing was peripheral blood. CDR3 sequence (DNA): TGTGCCAGCAGTTTATCAGGCGGTACAGGGAAAAGCACAGATACGCAGTATTTT. Protein sequence: CASSLSGGTGKSTDTQYF.